What follows is one TCR beta chain and its context. No antigen is known for it. No qualities accompany the bases; no much larger clone lies one base away. The immunoSEQ Assay, a bias-controlled multiplex PCR, was used to amplify TCRbeta CDR3 regions from genomic DNA. In the source study's methods: Nucleated cell counts per sample were estimated from amplification of reference gene primers within the assay. To quantify the absolute abundance of each unique TCRbeta CDR3 rearrangement, sequence reads were collapsed and filtered. For each sample, productive Simpson clonality was calculated as the square root of Simpson's diversity index over productive rearrangements. In TCRdb, the immuneACCESS table is reduced to in-frame sequences with V and J assigned. These tables do not hold every clone; where another copy was compared, an unresolved V gene accounts for under half, and the others remain unexplained. V, J and clone size are taken as reported in that table, and D and trimming were inferred from the DNA itself. The sample table contains 95,000 to 150,000 clones; only one count was recorded for 65% to 90% of them. Jointly, the top ten make up under 13% of the sample.

The record originates from a study of blood T cell repertoires in COVID-19 (dated by TCRdb to the early 2020s). About the study as a whole: The collaborator samples originated in the United States, Italy and Spain and spanned the acute and convalescent phases of COVID-19. The material from the prospective study consisted of cDNA or gDNA derived from T cells, B-cell-depleted T cells, or PBMCs. Subjects who had been exposed to COVID-19, were actively infected with it, or had recovered from it provided the deeply sampled blood TCRbeta repertoires that made up the dataset. A freely available public database, intended as a resource for researchers studying the immune response to SARS-CoV-2, is where the repertoires were released. Samples came from the ongoing ImmuneRACE study (first 160 participants) plus 1,254 subjects from 6 global collaborators. Nearly every sample came with metadata listing a de-identified subject ID, COVID-19 status, age in years and sex. Where HLA class I and class II types were available, the types were taken from metadata supplied by the sample provider, not from assay-based typing. What the authors observed across the whole study: How much clinical and demographic metadata was included differed by source and by participant, and the metadata was provided uncurated.

The CDR3 covers 12 residues, taking in both the cysteine and the phenylalanine. Only the CDR3 part of the read is kept: 36 bases, read in frame from the first base. The germline ends are 11 bases apart after V is trimmed by 7 bases and J by 3 bases. From the germline V gene, CDR1 is SGHRS and CDR2 is YFSETQ. Collaborating institutions collected whole blood in K2EDTA tubes following their own protocols. Collaborator samples were shipped for TCRbeta analysis as frozen whole blood, isolated PBMCs, or DNA extracted from either sample type. Sequencing used peripheral blood. This receptor was obtained from a man older than 75 with acute or convalescent COVID-19. The chain links TRBV5-1 with TRBJ2-7; the D gene is perhaps TRBD1, from 6 matching bases. The DNA sequence is given as TGCGCCAGCCGACAGGACTTCTACGAGCAGTACTTC. This translates into CASRQDFYEQYF.